These 11 T cell receptor beta chains came from one sample sequenced in a study of CD8+ T cells in alopecia areata. Treatment meaning: oral pan-JAK inhibitor, 5-10 mg twice daily. cDNA reverse transcribed from extracted RNA served as the sequencing template. Assay used: immunoSEQ multiplex PCR; TCRdb lists only in-frame clones, some missing. The data show around 300,000 clones, about 62% seen once. Sequences were derived from CD4+ T cells sorted from blood, sampled around week 54, from a patient treated with tofacitinib. The receptor set was obtained from a human donor with alopecia areata.

The CDR3 sequence is CASSWDPYNEQFF. The CDR3 bases are TGTGCCAGCAGCTGGGACCCGTACAATGAGCAGTTCTTC. The chain joins TRBV13 to TRBJ2-1; D possibly matches TRBD1 or TRBD2 (5 bases each). There are 13 residues in the CDR3. V was pared by 4 bases and J by 4 bases, with 8 bases between. Germline V CDR1 and CDR2: PRHDT, FYEKMQ (reference sequence).

The V gene is TRBV30, the J gene TRBJ1-3, with 7 bases matching TRBD1. This CDR3 contains 16 residues. The V segment lost 4 bases and the J segment 0 bases; nucleotides outside the gene matches: 9. Looked up from germline, CDR1 is GTSNPN and CDR2 is SVGIG (reference sequence). The CDR3, as DNA: TGTGCCTGGATCCGGGACAGAGTTAACTCTGGAAACACCATATATTTT. Its protein is CAWIRDRVNSGNTIYF.

This clone was found a few times. This chain connects TRBV4-2 to TRBJ2-1, with 9 bases matching TRBD1. CDR3 length: 15 residues. Germline values: CDR1 LGHNA, CDR2 YNFKEQ. Losses at the gene ends were 1 base for V and 8 bases for J; bases not matched to a gene: 6. CDR3: CASSQVGQGEDEQFF. Written as DNA, the CDR3 is TGTGCCAGCAGCCAAGTGGGACAGGGAGAGGATGAGCAGTTCTTC.

This clone was found a few times. The chain employs TRBV7-6 and TRBJ2-7, with D unresolved. CDR1 is SGHVS, CDR2 FNYEAQ, per germline. CDR3 length: 12 amino acids. V lost 6 bases, J lost 6 bases, and 12 bases lay in between. The DNA of the CDR3 is TGTGCCAGCAGTTCGACTGGTGCCGAGCAGTACTTC. It yields the protein CASSSTGAEQYF.

J is TRBJ2-1 and V is TRBV29-1, with D perhaps TRBD1 (7 bases). V lost 6 bases and J 2 bases, leaving 17 bases between the germline ends. The germline V gene encodes CDR1 SQVTM and CDR2 ANQGSEA. CDR3 size: 15 residues. Here the CDR3 reads CSVNSGGMAYNEQFF. In DNA form, the CDR3 reads TGCAGCGTAAACTCAGGGGGGATGGCCTACAATGAGCAGTTCTTC.

The chain has TRBV2 and TRBJ2-5; D is uncertain. CDR3 length equals 12 residues. Germline V gene data show CDR1 as SNHLY and CDR2 as FYNNEI. The germline V and J ends were trimmed by 7 bases and 0 bases, with 6 bases remaining between them. CDR3 in amino acids: CASNRHQETQYF. In DNA form, the CDR3 reads TGTGCCAGCAACCGGCACCAAGAGACCCAGTACTTC.

The genes are TRBV29-1 and TRBJ1-5; 7 bases fit TRBD1. V dropped 6 bases and J dropped 9; count of bases not matched to a gene: 14. Germline CDR1 SQVTM, CDR2 ANQGSEA. The CDR3 contains 14 residues. CDR3 sequence: CSVPVGQGGRPQHF. The DNA for the CDR3 is TGCAGCGTCCCGGTGGGGCAGGGGGGAAGGCCCCAGCATTTT.

Points on this clone: Other DNA sequences in this specimen translate into the identical CDR3. The V gene is TRBV29-1, the J gene TRBJ1-2; D unresolved. From germline, CDR1 is SQVTM and CDR2 ANQGSEA. The CDR3 contains 12 residues. With 1 base removed from V and 1 base from J, the gap between germline ends came to 4 bases. CDR3 DNA: TGCAGCGTTGAAGGGGATAACTATGGCTACACCTTC. This sequence encodes CSVEGDNYGYTF.

J is TRBJ1-2 and V is TRBV5-6; possible D gene TRBD1, 6 bases. The length of the CDR3 is 15 residues. CDR1 SGHDT and CDR2 YYEEEE come from the germline V gene. V lost 3 bases, J lost 7 bases, and 19 bases lay in between. The CDR3 DNA reads TGTGCCAGCAGCTGGGGACGGTCAGGGGTTTCTGGCTACACCTTC. Amino acids: CASSWGRSGVSGYTF.

V is TRBV2 and J is TRBJ2-2, with D perhaps matching TRBD1 (5 bases). V was pared by 6 bases and J by 4 bases, with 9 bases between. CDR1 SNHLY and CDR2 FYNNEI come from the germline V gene. The CDR3 is made up of 13 amino acids. DNA of the CDR3: TGTGCCAGCAGGCAGGGCCCCACCGGGGAGCTGTTTTTT. Its protein is CASRQGPTGELFF.

The rearrangement joins TRBV5-1 to TRBJ2-7; 7 positions agree with TRBD1. Germline lookup yields CDR1 SGHRS and CDR2 YFSETQ. The length of the CDR3 is 18 residues. Trimming at V came to 1 base and at J to 0 bases, leaving 13 bases not matched to a gene. The CDR3 loop reads CASSLTEGQRMFSYEQYF. The CDR3 nucleotides are TGCGCCAGCAGCTTGACAGAGGGACAGCGAATGTTCTCCTACGAGCAGTACTTC.